These 14 T cell receptor beta chains share one sample of origin, sequenced in a study of control samples from healthy donors and cancer patients. Profiled with immunoSEQ multiplex PCR; TCRdb holds only in-frame clones, not every one. The sample records 150,000 to 200,000 clones, 85% to 90% being singletons. Source material: blood. The receptors come from a man between 25 and 39 years old in good health.

CDR3 DNA sequence: TGTGCCAGCAGCTTGATGTCTGGCAGGGGGATCTACCAGCCCCAGCATTTT. It translates to CASSLMSGRGIYQPQHF. The V call is TRBV5-6, the J call TRBJ1-5; 7 positions match TRBD1. Germline trimming cut 1 base from V and 7 bases from J; bases unmatched to any gene: 14. The CDR3 spans 17 residues. Looked up from germline, CDR1 is SGHDT and CDR2 is YYEEEE.

The chain links TRBV18 to TRBJ1-1, with D possibly being TRBD1 (6 bases). The V end was cut by 3 bases, the J end by 5 bases, with 22 bases between. Germline lookup yields CDR1 KGHSH and CDR2 LQKENI. The CDR3 spans 17 residues. This CDR3 is CASSPTSGGLGGTEAFF. CDR3 sequence (DNA): TGTGCCAGCTCACCGACTTCCGGGGGCCTAGGGGGGACTGAAGCTTTCTTT.

The rearrangement uses TRBV19 and TRBJ2-7, with TRBD1 identical over 9 bases. V was clipped by 5 bases and J by 1 base; unmatched bases: 6. The germline V gene encodes CDR1 LNHDA and CDR2 SQIVND (reference sequence). The CDR3 runs to 15 residues. The CDR3, as DNA: TGTGCCAGTAGTCTTTACGGGACAGGGTCCTACGAGCAGTACTTC. Translating it yields CASSLYGTGSYEQYF.

The gene calls are TRBV27 and TRBJ2-3, with D tentatively TRBD2 (6 bases). V lost 0 bases and J lost 3, with 10 bases in between. The CDR3 length is 15 residues. Germline V gene lookup returns CDR1 MNHEY and CDR2 SMNVEV (reference sequence). CDR3 nucleotide sequence: TGTGCCAGCAGTTTATCAGCGGGCTTTACAGATACGCAGTATTTT. This sequence encodes CASSLSAGFTDTQYF.

In the case of this clone: Distinct nucleotide sequences in the sample also encode this CDR3. The chain employs TRBV6-5 and TRBJ2-3; D call uncertain. The CDR3 spans 14 residues. From germline, CDR1 is MNHEY and CDR2 SVGAGI. Trimming took 6 bases from V and 0 from J, leaving 10 bases between them. The CDR3 spells CASSLASSTDTQYF. The CDR3 bases are TGTGCCAGCAGCCTCGCCTCTAGCACAGATACGCAGTATTTT.

This clone was seen a handful of times. V is TRBV7-9 and J is TRBJ1-6; a weak D match, TRBD1 (5 bases). With 4 bases removed from V and 7 bases from J, the gap between germline ends came to 11 bases. The CDR3 is made up of 14 amino acids. The germline V gene has CDR1 SEHNR and CDR2 FQNEAQ (reference sequence). CDR3 protein: CASSSRAGNSPLHF. Written as DNA, the CDR3 is TGTGCCAGCAGCTCCAGGGCAGGGAATTCACCCCTCCACTTT.

The chain employs TRBV5-5 and TRBJ2-5; 10 bases fit TRBD1. Unmatched junction bases numbered 3, after V lost 0 bases and J lost 4 bases. This CDR3 has 15 amino acids. Per germline, CDR1 SGHKS and CDR2 YYEKEE (reference sequence). The CDR3 region has the DNA TGTGCCAGCAGCTTGGCGGGACAGGGGATAGAGACCCAGTACTTC. Protein sequence: CASSLAGQGIETQYF.

J is TRBJ1-6 and V is TRBV5-6; D is ambiguous. With 2 bases removed from V and 8 bases from J, the gap between germline ends came to 20 bases. The germline CDR1 and CDR2 sequences are SGHDT and YYEEEE. There are 17 residues in the CDR3. CDR3 coding DNA: TGTGCCAGCAGCTTTAACTCCCGTGGAGTTCTATATTCACCCCTCCACTTT. Translated: CASSFNSRGVLYSPLHF. The full variable domain, in which reference TRBV5-6 and TRBJ1-6 provide the parts outside the CDR3, is DAGVTQSPTHLIKTRGQQVTLRCSPKSGHDTVSWYQQALGQGPQFIFQYYEEEERQRGNFPDRFSGHQFPNYSSELNVNALLLGDSALYLCASSFNSRGVLYSPLHFGNGTRLTVT.

J is TRBJ1-4 and V is TRBV2; 11 bases are shared with TRBD1. Per germline, CDR1 SNHLY and CDR2 FYNNEI. The CDR3 is made up of 17 amino acids. The ends lost 6 bases at V and 8 bases at J; junction bases unmatched: 14. The DNA for the CDR3 is TGTGCCAGCAGCCGGGGACAGGGGGGAGCCTTTAGCGAAAAACTGTTTTTT. It translates to CASSRGQGGAFSEKLFF.

V and J are TRBV9 and TRBJ2-7; D might be TRBD2 (6 bases). Trimming removed 3 bases from V and 7 bases from J, with 20 bases in between. Germline V gene data show CDR1 as SGDLS and CDR2 as YYNGEE. The CDR3 loop spans 15 amino acids. CDR3 nucleotide sequence: TGTGCCAGCAGCGCCACGGCGGGGCGAACGGGGGAGCAGTACTTC. Protein: CASSATAGRTGEQYF. Combining the CDR3 with reference TRBV9 and TRBJ2-7 gives the whole variable domain DSGVTQTPKHLITATGQRVTLRCSPRSGDLSVYWYQQSLDQGLQFLIQYYNGEERAKGNILERFSAQQFPDLHSELNLSSLELGDSALYFCASSATAGRTGEQYFGPGTRLTVT.

This sequence joins TRBV7-2 and TRBJ2-2; 9 bases fit TRBD1. The germline gives CDR1 SGHTA, CDR2 FQGNSA. The V and J ends lost 2 bases and 7 bases, in that order; junction bases with no gene match: 5. This CDR3 spans 15 amino acids. As DNA, the CDR3 is TGTGCCAGCAGCTTAACAGGGGGCAGTGGCGGGGAGCTGTTTTTT. It yields the protein CASSLTGGSGGELFF.

This chain uses TRBV6-5 with TRBJ1-1; D is ambiguous. CDR3 length: 15 amino acids. The germline V gene has CDR1 MNHEY and CDR2 SVGAGI. Between the trimmed V and J ends, which lost 6 bases and 1 base, there was a span of 15 bases. The CDR3 sequence is CASRTGRRENTEAFF. CDR3 nucleotides: TGTGCCAGCAGAACGGGCCGGCGAGAGAACACTGAAGCTTTCTTT.

V gene TRBV19 combines with J gene TRBJ2-4; D might be TRBD1 or TRBD2, each matching 5 bases. V was clipped by 5 bases and J by 4 bases, with 15 bases between them. The germline V gene has CDR1 LNHDA and CDR2 SQIVND (reference sequence). The CDR3 extends over 15 amino acids. The chain's CDR3 is CASSSGTVLKNIQYF. The DNA of the CDR3 is TGTGCCAGTAGTTCGGGGACGGTTCTAAAAAACATTCAGTACTTC.

The J gene is TRBJ2-7, the V gene TRBV29-1; D may correspond to TRBD1 or TRBD2 (6 bases each). The V gene's germline CDR1 is SQVTM and CDR2 ANQGSEA. This CDR3 region has 14 residues. V lost 4 bases, J lost 6 bases, and 19 bases lay in between. CDR3 DNA: TGCAGCGTTGCGGAGCAGGGGAGGTCGGGCGAGCAGTACTTC. This sequence encodes CSVAEQGRSGEQYF.